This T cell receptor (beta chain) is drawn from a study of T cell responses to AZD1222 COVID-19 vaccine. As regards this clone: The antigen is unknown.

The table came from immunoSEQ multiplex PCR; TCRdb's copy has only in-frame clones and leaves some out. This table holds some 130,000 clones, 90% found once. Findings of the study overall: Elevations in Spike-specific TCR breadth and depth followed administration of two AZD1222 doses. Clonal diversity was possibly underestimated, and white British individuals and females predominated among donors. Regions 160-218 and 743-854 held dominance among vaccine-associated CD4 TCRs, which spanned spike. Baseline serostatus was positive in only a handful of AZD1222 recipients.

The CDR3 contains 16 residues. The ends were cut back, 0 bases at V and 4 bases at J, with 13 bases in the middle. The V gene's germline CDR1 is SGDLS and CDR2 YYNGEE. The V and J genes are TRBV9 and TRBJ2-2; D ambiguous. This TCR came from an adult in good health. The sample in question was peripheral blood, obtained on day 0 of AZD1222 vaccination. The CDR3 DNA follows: TGTGCCAGCAGCGTAGCGGCCTCCTTGTCCACCGGGGAGCTGTTTTTT. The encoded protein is CASSVAASLSTGELFF. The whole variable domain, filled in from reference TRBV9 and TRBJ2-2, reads DSGVTQTPKHLITATGQRVTLRCSPRSGDLSVYWYQQSLDQGLQFLIQYYNGEERAKGNILERFSAQQFPDLHSELNLSSLELGDSALYFCASSVAASLSTGELFFGEGSRLTVL.